This entry lists 15 T cell receptor beta chains sequenced from one sample in a study of shared clonotypes between healthy human individuals. Here immunoSEQ multiplex PCR was the method, and the copy in TCRdb shows in-frame clones only, minus some. The sample holds approximately 1.5 million clones, 95% to 99% seen once. The sequenced sample consisted of naive CD4+ T cells sorted from blood. Subset of the sample: CD45RA+ positively selected. The receptor set was obtained from a man aged 25-45 years in good health.

The chain has TRBV6-1 and TRBJ2-3; D is unresolved. Germline V lookup: CDR1 MNHNS, CDR2 SASEGT. The CDR3 is 14 residues long. The V gene lost 5 bases and the J gene lost 6 bases, with 15 bases spanning the gap. CDR3 bases: TGTGCCAGCAGTTCCCGACCCAATTTGGATACGCAGTATTTT. Its protein is CASSSRPNLDTQYF.

The chain joins TRBV2 to TRBJ2-5; TRBD2 might be the D (5 bases). Germline V gene data show CDR1 as SNHLY and CDR2 as FYNNEI. The CDR3 is 12 amino acids. V dropped 6 bases and J dropped 5 bases, with 10 bases sitting between them. CDR3 nucleotides: TGTGCCAGCAGATCGGAGGTGGAGACCCAGTACTTC. Residues: CASRSEVETQYF.

J is TRBJ2-7 and V is TRBV5-1, with D possibly being TRBD1 (5 bases). This CDR3 spans 14 amino acids. The V gene lost 0 bases and the J gene lost 2 bases, with 9 bases spanning the gap. CDR1 and CDR2 (germline): SGHRS, YFSETQ. As DNA, the CDR3 is TGCGCCAGCAGCTTGGGGCCAGGGCCCTACGAGCAGTACTTC. It specifies CASSLGPGPYEQYF.

V and J are TRBV5-4 and TRBJ2-1, with a tentative D call TRBD1 (5 bases). The CDR3 length is 14 residues. Between the trimmed V and J ends, which lost 3 bases and 0 bases, there was a span of 7 bases. The germline V gene encodes CDR1 SGHNT and CDR2 YYREEE (reference sequence). The CDR3 region has the DNA TGTGCCAGCAGCTATGGGGCCTCCTACAATGAGCAGTTCTTC. Translated: CASSYGASYNEQFF.

This clone was recorded once. The rearrangement uses TRBV5-1 and TRBJ2-1; 8 positions match TRBD2. The trim removed 4 bases at V and 3 bases at J, leaving 6 bases unmatched. CDR3 size: 15 residues. Germline V gene data show CDR1 as SGHRS and CDR2 as YFSETQ. The CDR3 loop reads CASSPSGTSYNEQFF. The CDR3 DNA reads as TGCGCCAGCAGCCCGAGCGGGACTAGCTACAATGAGCAGTTCTTC. The full variable domain, its missing parts supplied by reference TRBV5-1 and TRBJ2-1, is KAGVTQTPRYLIKTRGQQVTLSCSPISGHRSVSWYQQTPGQGLQFLFEYFSETQRNKGNFPGRFSGRQFSNSRSEMNVSTLELGDSALYLCASSPSGTSYNEQFFGPGTRLTVL.

This chain joins TRBV7-2 and TRBJ1-1; no clear D. The CDR3 consists of 12 residues. Trimming took off 1 base at V and 6 bases at J, with 6 bases between the two ends. Per the germline V gene, CDR1 is SGHTA and CDR2 is FQGNSA. As DNA, the CDR3 is TGTGCCAGCAGCTTAGATCGGTCTGAAGCTTTCTTT. It encodes CASSLDRSEAFF.

The chain is built from TRBV5-1 and TRBJ2-5; weak D call: TRBD2 (5 bases). This CDR3 has 14 amino acids. The V gene lost 2 bases and the J gene lost 5 bases, with 13 bases spanning the gap. Per germline, CDR1 SGHRS and CDR2 YFSETQ. The CDR3 DNA follows: TGCGCCAGCAGCTTACTAGAAGGTAGCGAGACCCAGTACTTC. Its translation: CASSLLEGSETQYF.

The J gene is TRBJ2-2, the V gene TRBV7-2; no definite D call. The germline gives CDR1 SGHTA, CDR2 FQGNSA. Trimming cost V 4 bases and J 4 bases, with 10 bases left between them. CDR3 length equals 14 residues. CDR3 sequence reads: CASSSSSFTGELFF. CDR3 DNA: TGTGCCAGCAGCTCCTCATCCTTCACCGGGGAGCTGTTTTTT.

The chain carries TRBV5-1 and TRBJ2-7; D is unresolved. Trimming stripped 1 base from V and 3 bases from J, with 8 bases between. Germline V gives CDR1 SGHRS, CDR2 YFSETQ. The CDR3 is made up of 13 amino acids. CDR3: CASSLKANYEQYF. DNA for the CDR3: TGCGCCAGCAGCTTGAAAGCCAACTACGAGCAGTACTTC.

On this clone itself: The same CDR3 is also encoded by other DNA sequences in this sample. The chain links TRBV5-1 to TRBJ2-1, with 12 bases aligning to TRBD2. The ends lost 4 bases at V and 2 bases at J; junction bases unmatched: 1. CDR1 SGHRS and CDR2 YFSETQ come from the germline V gene. The CDR3 is 15 residues long. The CDR3 DNA follows: TGCGCCAGCAGCCGGACTAGCGGGACCTACAATGAGCAGTTCTTC. Encoded protein: CASSRTSGTYNEQFF.

The V and J genes are TRBV9 and TRBJ2-2, with 9 bases matching TRBD2. Germline loops: CDR1 SGDLS, CDR2 YYNGEE. The ends lost 4 bases at V and 2 bases at J; junction bases unmatched: 6. This CDR3 has 16 amino acids. CDR3 protein: CASSRRLAVNTGELFF. CDR3 DNA sequence: TGTGCCAGCAGCCGAAGACTAGCGGTAAACACCGGGGAGCTGTTTTTT.

J is TRBJ2-7 and V is TRBV2; 7 bases fit TRBD2. The CDR3 consists of 14 residues. The V gene's germline CDR1 is SNHLY and CDR2 FYNNEI. The V gene end was trimmed by 4 bases and the J gene end by 7 bases; junction bases not matched to a gene: 10. The CDR3 DNA reads as TGTGCCAGCAGTGTGGCTAGCGGTCTTAGGGAGCAGTACTTC. It yields the protein CASSVASGLREQYF.

V and J are TRBV12-5 and TRBJ2-1; D ambiguous. Per the germline V gene, CDR1 is LGHNT and CDR2 is FRNRAP. CDR3 length: 12 amino acids. Trimming removed 6 bases at V and 9 bases at J, with 12 bases between. CDR3 sequence: CASGPTWSEQFF. The CDR3 DNA sequence: TGTGCTAGTGGCCCCACCTGGAGTGAGCAGTTCTTC.

This chain joins TRBV27 and TRBJ2-1; TRBD2 might be the D (6 bases). With 6 bases removed from V and 6 bases from J, the gap between germline ends came to 12 bases. Germline V gene sequence: CDR1 MNHEY, CDR2 SMNVEV (reference sequence). The CDR3 spans 13 residues. CDR3 sequence (DNA): TGTGCCAGCAGCCTGACTAGTTCCAATGAGCAGTTCTTC. Translated, it gives CASSLTSSNEQFF.

This clone was detected only once. V usage is TRBV5-4 and J usage is TRBJ2-5, with D possibly matching TRBD1 (5 bases). V was clipped by 1 base and J by 3 bases, with 13 bases between them. Germline-derived CDR1 and CDR2 are SGHNT and YYREEE (reference sequence). The CDR3 spans 15 residues. The CDR3: CASSLLVGPEETQYF. CDR3 coding DNA: TGTGCCAGCAGCTTGTTGGTGGGGCCCGAAGAGACCCAGTACTTC.